Each of the 5 T cell receptor beta chains below was sequenced from the same sample in a study of blood T cell repertoires in COVID-19. TCRdb's copy holds only in-frame clones and misses some; the assay was immunoSEQ multiplex PCR. The sample includes more than 200,000 clones, around 89% of them seen just once. The specimen sequenced was PBMCs or T cells enriched from blood (not recorded which). These receptors were obtained from a woman in her 30s who had recovered from COVID-19.

The V gene is TRBV5-1, the J gene TRBJ1-2, with D maybe TRBD1 (6 bases). With 6 bases removed from V and 6 bases from J, the gap between germline ends came to 18 bases. CDR3 length equals 14 residues. Germline CDR1 and CDR2: SGHRS and YFSETQ. The CDR3 reads CASNLGGRDHGYTF. The DNA of the CDR3 is TGCGCCAGCAACCTAGGGGGGAGGGACCATGGCTACACCTTC.

This rearrangement joins TRBV6-5 to TRBJ2-7; 7 bases are shared with TRBD1. The CDR3 is 14 amino acids. Germline lookup yields CDR1 MNHEY and CDR2 SVGAGI. J lost 2 bases, V lost 6 bases, and 7 bases had no gene match. The CDR3 DNA sequence: TGTGCCAGCAGCCTGGGGCAGGGGGCCTACGAGCAGTACTTC. This translates into CASSLGQGAYEQYF.

This chain joins TRBV7-9 and TRBJ2-7; 10 positions match TRBD2. Trimming cost V 4 bases and J 3 bases; bases outside gene matches: 9. The germline V gene encodes CDR1 SEHNR and CDR2 FQNEAQ (reference sequence). This CDR3 comprises 16 residues. CDR3 loop: CASSSRSAGGIYEQYF. For the CDR3, the DNA is TGTGCCAGCAGCTCCCGGTCAGCGGGAGGGATCTACGAGCAGTACTTC.

The V gene is TRBV4-3, the J gene TRBJ1-2; 7 nucleotides agree with TRBD1. Germline assignment: CDR1 LGHNA and CDR2 YSLEER. The ends lost 0 bases at V and 2 bases at J; junction bases unmatched: 9. This CDR3 is built from 17 residues. CDR3 residues: CASSQEVSHRGNYGYTF. The DNA of the CDR3 is TGCGCCAGCAGCCAAGAGGTCAGTCACAGGGGAAACTATGGCTACACCTTC.

The J gene is TRBJ1-4, the V gene TRBV20-1; D gene unclear. The CDR3 consists of 12 residues. Germline V gene sequence: CDR1 DFQATT, CDR2 SNEGSKA (reference sequence). Trimming stripped 3 bases from V and 7 bases from J, with 9 bases between. The CDR3 loop reads CSASRGSEKLFF. For the CDR3, the DNA is TGCAGTGCTAGTCGAGGGAGTGAAAAACTGTTTTTT.